The 21 T cell receptor beta chains below were found in one sample sequenced in a study of shared clonotypes between healthy human individuals. Clones were read by immunoSEQ multiplex PCR, and TCRdb kept only the in-frame ones, dropping some. This sample yields roughly 1.4 million clones, of which approximately 98.5% are seen a single time; around 0.33% belongs to the top ten. Specimen: naive CD4+ T cells sorted from blood. Sample subset: CD45RA+ positively selected. The receptor set was obtained from a young man in good health.

The chain links TRBV7-2 to TRBJ2-1; D perhaps matches TRBD2 (6 bases). The CDR3 contains 16 residues. CDR1 is SGHTA and CDR2 is FQGNSA in the germline V gene. V dropped 1 base and J dropped 1 base, with 11 bases sitting between them. The CDR3 is CASSLGGDSSYNEQFF. The CDR3 region has the DNA TGTGCCAGCAGCTTAGGAGGGGACTCGTCCTACAATGAGCAGTTCTTC. Filled out from reference TRBV7-2 and TRBJ2-1, the complete variable domain reads GAGVSQSPSNKVTEKGKDVELRCDPISGHTALYWYRQSLGQGLEFLIYFQGNSAPDKSGLPSDRFSAERTGGSVSTLTIQRTQQEDSAVYLCASSLGGDSSYNEQFFGPGTRLTVL.

The chain uses TRBV18 and TRBJ2-7, with a tentative D call TRBD1 (5 bases). This CDR3 is built from 13 residues. Germline values: CDR1 KGHSH, CDR2 LQKENI. The germline V and J ends were trimmed by 4 bases and 6 bases, with 13 bases remaining between them. This CDR3 reads CASSQGLPSEQYF. CDR3 nucleotide sequence: TGTGCCAGCTCACAGGGGCTCCCCTCCGAGCAGTACTTC.

The chain carries TRBV4-3 and TRBJ1-5; possible D gene TRBD1, 5 bases. V lost 1 base to trimming and J lost 3 bases, with 13 bases between them. This CDR3 is 16 amino acids long. CDR1 and CDR2 (germline): LGHNA, YSLEER. CDR3 sequence (DNA): TGCGCCAGCAGCCAAGGCCGGGGGGGGATCAATCAGCCCCAGCATTTT. Translated, it gives CASSQGRGGINQPQHF.

Written as DNA, the CDR3 is TGCGCCAGCAGCTCGGGACTAGCGGGAGGATCAAGCACAGATACGCAGTATTTT. Its translation: CASSSGLAGGSSTDTQYF. The rearrangement uses TRBV5-1 and TRBJ2-3; 15 bases match TRBD2. CDR1 and CDR2 (germline): SGHRS, YFSETQ. V shed 3 bases and J 0 bases; nucleotides not matched to a gene: 5. This CDR3 spans 18 amino acids.

The genes are TRBV5-4 and TRBJ1-1, with 7 bases identical to TRBD1. The CDR3 is 13 amino acids. The V and J ends lost 6 bases and 0 bases, in that order; junction bases with no gene match: 2. CDR1 is SGHNT, CDR2 YYREEE, per germline (reference sequence). CDR3 region: CASKDRLNTEAFF. The CDR3 coding sequence is TGTGCCAGCAAGGACAGGCTGAACACTGAAGCTTTCTTT.

This clone was recorded a few times. Other DNA sequences in this sample translate to the same CDR3. V gene TRBV9 combines with J gene TRBJ1-1; D not resolved. Looked up from germline, CDR1 is SGDLS and CDR2 is YYNGEE. This CDR3 contains 13 residues. The V end was cut by 0 bases, the J end by 1 base, with 4 bases between. CDR3 residues: CASSVGWNTEAFF. The CDR3 region has the DNA TGTGCCAGCAGCGTAGGGTGGAACACTGAAGCTTTCTTT.

The chain is built from TRBV7-9 and TRBJ2-7, with TRBD2 matching 8 bases. CDR3 length: 15 amino acids. V was pared by 4 bases and J by 3 bases, with 8 bases of the junction left unmatched. Germline loops: CDR1 SEHNR, CDR2 FQNEAQ (reference sequence). The DNA of the CDR3 is TGTGCCAGCAGCTACATAAGAAGCGGGAGCTACGAGCAGTACTTC. Protein sequence: CASSYIRSGSYEQYF.

V is TRBV6-1 and J is TRBJ2-6; 7 bases are a match to TRBD2. CDR3 length: 17 residues. The germline V gene has CDR1 MNHNS and CDR2 SASEGT. Trimming at V came to 0 bases and at J to 1 base, leaving 3 bases not matched to a gene. For the CDR3, the DNA is TGTGCCAGCAGTGAAGCGTCGGGGGGTTCTGGGGCCAACGTCCTGACTTTC. It yields the protein CASSEASGGSGANVLTF.

This chain connects TRBV19 to TRBJ2-5; 9 bases match TRBD1. The CDR3 length is 14 residues. After removal of 6 bases from V and 4 bases from J, the junction contained 6 bases not matched to a gene. The V gene's germline CDR1 is LNHDA and CDR2 SQIVND (reference sequence). The CDR3 sequence: CASREQGARETQYF. CDR3 DNA sequence: TGTGCCAGTAGAGAACAGGGGGCTCGAGAGACCCAGTACTTC.

The V call is TRBV5-1, the J call TRBJ2-1; 9 positions match TRBD2. V lost 4 bases and J lost 7; bases outside the gene matches: 9. Germline values: CDR1 SGHRS, CDR2 YFSETQ. This CDR3 region has 15 residues. Written as DNA, the CDR3 is TGCGCCAGCAGCGGGGATAGCGGGAGTGGAAATGAGCAGTTCTTC. Translating it yields CASSGDSGSGNEQFF.

The rearrangement joins TRBV30 to TRBJ2-3; D not certain. The length of the CDR3 is 12 residues. Germline V gene sequence: CDR1 GTSNPN, CDR2 SVGIG (reference sequence). The V gene lost 8 bases and the J gene lost 1 base, with 10 bases spanning the gap. CDR3 nucleotides: TGTGCCCTTGCAGCACGCACAGATACGCAGTATTTT. It specifies CALAARTDTQYF.

The CDR3 sequence is CVRSLCGLGHNEQFF. The CDR3 nucleotides read TGTGTCAGAAGCTTATGCGGCCTTGGCCACAATGAGCAGTTCTTC. V is TRBV7-5 and J is TRBJ2-1; the table's D call of TRBD2 was not tested on the DNA. TRBV7-5 is assigned pseudogene status. The CDR3 runs 15 residues.

V usage is TRBV7-3 and J usage is TRBJ2-2, with TRBD2 matching 14 bases. From germline, CDR1 is SGHTA and CDR2 FQGTGA. The CDR3 is 19 residues long. The V gene end was trimmed by 5 bases and the J gene end by 6 bases; junction bases not matched to a gene: 14. CDR3 sequence: CASSRWAPTSGRAAGELFF. CDR3 DNA sequence: TGTGCCAGCAGCCGCTGGGCACCGACTAGCGGGAGGGCCGCCGGGGAGCTGTTTTTT.

A remark on this clone: The same CDR3 also results from other DNA sequences found in this sample. The V call is TRBV5-1, the J call TRBJ2-5; D gene ambiguous. CDR3 length: 12 amino acids. In germline, CDR1 is SGHRS, CDR2 YFSETQ. The V end lost 0 bases, the J end lost 1 base, and 1 base lay between the germline ends. The CDR3 sequence is CASSLVQETQYF. For the CDR3, the DNA is TGCGCCAGCAGCTTGGTCCAAGAGACCCAGTACTTC.

The V call is TRBV5-8, the J call TRBJ2-5; D might be TRBD1 or TRBD2, each matching 5 bases. Germline V lookup: CDR1 SGHTS, CDR2 YDEGEE. V dropped 2 bases and J dropped 5 bases, with 16 bases sitting between them. The CDR3 is 15 residues long. CDR3 nucleotide sequence: TGTGCCAGCAGCTTAGAGGGGATGCGTTCGGAGACCCAGTACTTC. Protein: CASSLEGMRSETQYF.

V gene TRBV7-6 combines with J gene TRBJ2-7; TRBD1 matches 8 bases. The CDR3 runs 14 residues. After removal of 5 bases from V and 4 bases from J, the junction contained 7 bases not matched to a gene. Germline CDR1 and CDR2: SGHVS and FNYEAQ. CDR3 loop: CASSIDRGMYEQYF. Here the CDR3 DNA reads TGTGCCAGCAGCATAGACAGGGGAATGTACGAGCAGTACTTC.

CDR3 DNA sequence: TGTGCCAGCAGTCAGGGGGCGTACAATGAGCAGTTCTTC. Protein product: CASSQGAYNEQFF. The rearrangement links TRBV28 to TRBJ2-1; 8 bases line up with TRBD1. This CDR3 is built from 13 residues. The V and J ends lost 5 bases and 4 bases, in that order; junction bases with no gene match: 1. Germline CDR1 is MDHEN and CDR2 is SYDVKM.

The chain carries TRBV7-9 and TRBJ2-2, with D hard to call. The V gene lost 8 bases and the J gene lost 4 bases, with 8 bases spanning the gap. CDR3 length equals 12 residues. Germline CDR1 and CDR2: SEHNR and FQNEAQ (reference sequence). The CDR3 loop is CASRPSTGELFF. The DNA for the CDR3 is TGTGCCAGCCGGCCTAGCACCGGGGAGCTGTTTTTT.

The chain has TRBV5-1 and TRBJ2-5; TRBD1 might be the D (5 bases). CDR3 length: 14 amino acids. Trimming cost V 5 bases and J 4 bases, with 15 bases left between them. Germline V lookup: CDR1 SGHRS, CDR2 YFSETQ. CDR3 amino acids: CASSSAGSLETQYF. CDR3 in DNA: TGCGCCAGCAGTTCGGCAGGGTCCCTAGAGACCCAGTACTTC.

The chain couples TRBV5-6 to TRBJ2-7, with D unclear. The germline V and J ends were trimmed by 1 base and 3 bases, with 8 bases remaining between them. Germline assignment: CDR1 SGHDT and CDR2 YYEEEE. CDR3 length equals 13 residues. CDR3 protein: CASSLRDYYEQYF. DNA of the CDR3: TGTGCCAGCAGCTTGAGGGATTACTACGAGCAGTACTTC.

This sequence joins TRBV7-6 and TRBJ2-7, with 10 nucleotides matching TRBD2. Germline trimming cut 5 bases from V and 2 bases from J; bases unmatched to any gene: 3. Germline lookup yields CDR1 SGHVS and CDR2 FNYEAQ. The CDR3 runs to 14 residues. The DNA of the CDR3 is TGTGCCAGCAGCCGGACTAGCGGAACCTACGAGCAGTACTTC. Its translation: CASSRTSGTYEQYF.